This T cell receptor (beta chain) was captured in a study of blood T cell repertoires in COVID-19. Study overall: Researchers got acute and convalescent COVID-19 samples from the United States, Italy and Spain. PBMCs, B-cell-depleted T cells, or T cells were the source of the cDNA or gDNA that made up the material.

CDR3 length equals 11 residues. Trimming removed 4 bases from V and 10 bases from J, with 10 bases in between. Germline V gene data show CDR1 as MDHEN and CDR2 as SYDVKM. Original data processing: Cell counts per sample came from amplifying reference gene primers. Profiling relied on immunoSEQ multiplex PCR, and the TCRdb table lists in-frame clones only, not all of them. Clonal size and the V and J genes are those of that table, whereas D and trimming came from the DNA. The top ten hold about 1% of the sample, which has tens of thousands of clones, about 92% seen once. The sequenced sample was peripheral blood. The J gene is TRBJ1-1, the V gene TRBV28; D ambiguous. The receptor was isolated from a woman between 50 and 59 years old in a cohort sampled during active COVID-19. DNA of the CDR3: TGTGCCAGCAGTTCCCGCCCCGGAGCTTTCTTT. This translates into CASSSRPGAFF. Full variable domain (rest looked up from reference TRBV28 and TRBJ1-1): DVKVTQSSRYLVKRTGEKVFLECVQDMDHENMFWYRQDPGLGLRLIYFSYDVKMKEKGDIPEGYSVSREKKERFSLILESASTNQTSMYLCASSSRPGAFFGQGTRLTVV.